Shown below are 13 T cell receptor beta chains from a single sample sequenced in a study of monozygotic twins with inflammatory bowel disease. TCRdb reworked the 5' RACE reads into one entry per CDR3 protein, no DNA. This repertoire comprises under 200,000 distinct CDR3 sequences; its ten largest clones make up more than 2.5%. Sequenced material: blood. The receptors were gathered from a human donor with ulcerative colitis or Crohn's disease, or a healthy co-twin of an affected twin (not recorded which).

The chain links TRBV25-1 to TRBJ2-1; absent DNA, TCRdb's TRBD1 call cannot be checked. CDR1 and CDR2 from the germline V gene are MGHDK and SYGVNS. The CDR3 covers 16 residues. CDR3 sequence: CASSAQGRRTYNEQFF.

J is TRBJ1-2 and V is TRBV27; TCRdb outputs TRBD1, but without DNA this stays unchecked. Looked up from germline, CDR1 is MNHEY and CDR2 is SMNVEV (reference sequence). The CDR3 runs to 16 residues. The CDR3 spells CASSLSRVAASYGYTF.

The J gene is TRBJ2-1, the V gene TRBV7-9. From germline, CDR1 is SEHNR and CDR2 FQNEAQ (reference sequence). The CDR3 length is 14 residues. This CDR3 reads CASSGGGSYNEQFF.

Here the CDR3 reads CASSLTTGVSEQYF. The rearrangement links TRBV7-9 to TRBJ2-7; there is no DNA to check the TCRdb D call of TRBD1. The CDR3 loop spans 14 amino acids. Germline-derived CDR1 and CDR2 are SEHNR and FQNEAQ (reference sequence).

The rearrangement joins TRBV6-5 to TRBJ2-5; TCRdb selects TRBD2, and the lack of DNA leaves this call unchecked. This CDR3 spans 16 amino acids. Germline V gene data show CDR1 as MNHEY and CDR2 as SVGAGI. Here the CDR3 reads CASSSLLAGVGETQYF.

This chain links TRBV5-6 with TRBJ1-1. This CDR3 is 13 amino acids long. CDR1 is SGHDT and CDR2 is YYEEEE in the germline V gene. The CDR3: CASSWGTNTEAFF.

The chain recombines TRBV4-1 with TRBJ2-7. The CDR3 runs to 14 residues. Per germline, CDR1 MGHRA and CDR2 YSYEKL. The CDR3 sequence is CASSQVGTSYEQYF.

V gene TRBV4-1 combines with J gene TRBJ1-1; absent DNA, TCRdb's TRBD1 call cannot be checked. CDR1 and CDR2 from the germline V gene are MGHRA and YSYEKL. The CDR3 runs to 18 residues. The CDR3: CASSPPMGGAGMNTEAFF.

This chain uses TRBV12-3 or TRBV12-4 with TRBJ2-5; TCRdb returns TRBD2, unconfirmable since there is no DNA. This CDR3 is built from 13 residues. This CDR3 reads CASSSTRRETQYF.

The chain combines TRBV5-1 with TRBJ2-7; as DNA is missing, the TRBD1 call by TCRdb cannot be tested. This CDR3 is built from 15 residues. Germline CDR1 and CDR2: SGHRS and YFSETQ. The CDR3 is CASSPEGDSHYEQYF. Full variable domain (rest looked up from reference TRBV5-1 and TRBJ2-7): KAGVTQTPRYLIKTRGQQVTLSCSPISGHRSVSWYQQTPGQGLQFLFEYFSETQRNKGNFPGRFSGRQFSNSRSEMNVSTLELGDSALYLCASSPEGDSHYEQYFGPGTRLTVT.

The V and J genes are TRBV5-1 and TRBJ1-2. CDR3 length: 13 amino acids. Looked up from germline, CDR1 is SGHRS and CDR2 is YFSETQ. CDR3 amino acids: CASSYETAGGYTF.

The chain links TRBV15 to TRBJ2-2; TCRdb selects TRBD2, and the lack of DNA leaves this call unchecked. CDR1 and CDR2 from the germline V gene are LNHNV and YYDKDF (reference sequence). The length of the CDR3 is 21 residues. CDR3 loop: CATSRDNILREGLANTGELFF.

This sequence joins TRBV3-1 and TRBJ2-5; the TRBD1 assignment by TCRdb is unverifiable without DNA. The germline V gene has CDR1 LGHDT and CDR2 YNNKEL (reference sequence). The CDR3 runs to 16 residues. The CDR3 reads CASSQEDRGYQETQYF.